This TCR beta chain emerged from a study of sequential checkpoint blockade in melanoma. Study context: About 89 pretreatment tumor DNA samples were TCRβ immunosequenced. Findings and caveats of the study: Mutational load did not correlate with tumor T-cell fraction or clonality.

This CDR3 has 18 amino acids. From germline, CDR1 is MDHEN and CDR2 SYDVKM. With V trimmed by 6 bases and J by 7 bases, 18 bases remained unmatched. This clone was observed a few times. Its specificity is not known. Treatment here: randomized to nivolumab then ipilimumab (arm A) or the reverse (arm B). Data came from immunoSEQ multiplex PCR; TCRdb stores just in-frame clones and leaves some out. This table holds about 18,000 clones, roughly 25% found once. The chain joins TRBV28 to TRBJ1-6, with 7 bases that match TRBD1. Material: tumor tissue (inferred from file names), obtained from a patient given nivolumab and ipilimumab in sequence. The sequence derives from a human donor with melanoma. DNA of the CDR3: TGTGCCAGCAGATCCACAGAGACCATGGGACAGAGAAATTCACCCCTCCACTTT. This sequence encodes CASRSTETMGQRNSPLHF.